The 25 T cell receptor beta chains reported below all come from one sample, sequenced in a study of blood T cell repertoires in COVID-19. This table comes from immunoSEQ multiplex PCR, and its TCRdb copy is limited to in-frame clones, with some not included. In the table there are under 85,000 clones, approximately 85% of which are singletons. Source material: peripheral blood. These receptors originate from a man between 65 and 79 years old with acute or convalescent COVID-19.

This chain links TRBV9 with TRBJ2-2; D is uncertain. The V gene's germline CDR1 is SGDLS and CDR2 YYNGEE. The V end was cut by 1 base, the J end by 7 bases, with 14 bases between. The CDR3 has 15 residues. The CDR3 is CASSVQTRPHGELFF. Here the CDR3 DNA reads TGTGCCAGCAGCGTACAAACGCGGCCCCACGGGGAGCTGTTTTTT.

The chain combines TRBV7-8 with TRBJ2-5; D possibly corresponds to TRBD1 (6 bases). The CDR3 runs 13 residues. Germline V gives CDR1 SGHVS, CDR2 FQNEAQ. V was pared by 5 bases and J by 4 bases, with 11 bases between. CDR3 region: CASSVLTGETQYF. In nucleotides, the CDR3 is TGTGCCAGCAGCGTACTGACAGGAGAGACCCAGTACTTC.

The genes are TRBV7-2 and TRBJ2-4, with D possibly matching TRBD2 (5 bases). V was trimmed by 5 bases and J by 8 bases, leaving 16 bases between them. This CDR3 is 14 amino acids long. Germline lookup yields CDR1 SGHTA and CDR2 FQGNSA. CDR3: CASSPGNPPDIQYF. DNA of the CDR3: TGTGCCAGCAGCCCCGGGAACCCCCCAGACATTCAGTACTTC.

The V gene is TRBV7-6, the J gene TRBJ2-1, with TRBD2 identical over 11 bases. The germline gives CDR1 SGHVS, CDR2 FNYEAQ. The CDR3 is made up of 16 amino acids. The V gene end was trimmed by 0 bases and the J gene end by 8 bases; junction bases not matched to a gene: 6. The CDR3 DNA sequence: TGTGCCAGCAGCTTAGCCGTAGCGGGGGGGGAGGATGAGCAGTTCTTC. This gives the protein CASSLAVAGGEDEQFF.

The rearrangement uses TRBV29-1 and TRBJ2-1; the D gene is possibly TRBD2 (5 bases). The V end was cut by 3 bases, the J end by 14 bases, with 14 bases between. Germline loops: CDR1 SQVTM, CDR2 ANQGSEA. This CDR3 region has 11 residues. CDR3 loop: CSVDFGVTEFF. The CDR3 region has the DNA TGCAGCGTTGATTTCGGGGTTACGGAGTTCTTC.

The chain has TRBV7-2 and TRBJ1-5; D gene unclear. The length of the CDR3 is 14 residues. V lost 4 bases and J 0 bases, leaving 7 bases between the germline ends. CDR1 and CDR2 (germline): SGHTA, FQGNSA. CDR3 residues: CASSSQASNQPQHF. CDR3 coding DNA: TGTGCCAGCAGCTCTCAGGCTAGCAATCAGCCCCAGCATTTT.

J is TRBJ2-7 and V is TRBV12-3 or TRBV12-4; TRBD1 matches 7 bases. The CDR3 totals 13 residues. With 6 bases clipped from V and 3 bases from J, the junction kept 5 bases outside the gene matches. CDR3 nucleotide sequence: TGTGCCAGCAGGACGACAGGGCGCTACGAGCAGTACTTC. This translates into CASRTTGRYEQYF.

The chain has TRBV9 and TRBJ1-2, with 8 positions matching TRBD1. The germline CDR1 and CDR2 sequences are SGDLS and YYNGEE. J gave up 8 bases and V 4 bases, and 10 bases lay outside the gene matches. The CDR3 has 14 residues. The CDR3 DNA reads as TGTGCCAGCAGCATGGGACAGGCTTCTATGGGCTACACCTTC. Protein sequence: CASSMGQASMGYTF.

The chain employs TRBV6-1 and TRBJ1-2; weak D call: TRBD1 (5 bases). Germline CDR1 reads MNHNS; CDR2 reads SASEGT. V lost 2 bases and J 4 bases, leaving 11 bases between the germline ends. The CDR3 has 14 amino acids. CDR3 sequence reads: CASSEIGGSYGYTF. In DNA form, the CDR3 reads TGTGCCAGCAGTGAAATCGGGGGTAGCTATGGCTACACCTTC.

This chain connects TRBV7-9 to TRBJ2-7; 7 nucleotides align to TRBD2. Germline CDR1 is SEHNR and CDR2 is FQNEAQ (reference sequence). This CDR3 is built from 18 residues. The ends lost 0 bases at V and 2 bases at J; junction bases unmatched: 13. CDR3 DNA sequence: TGTGCCAGCAGCTTAGCGAGGTCGATCGCGGGGGAGGCCTACGAGCAGTACTTC. It specifies CASSLARSIAGEAYEQYF.

This clone has just a few counts. The chain combines TRBV18 with TRBJ2-2; 7 bases line up with TRBD1. CDR1 and CDR2 (germline): KGHSH, LQKENI. This CDR3 has 14 residues. Trimming cost V 5 bases and J 3 bases; bases outside gene matches: 3. The CDR3 spells CASSRQGDTGELFF. In DNA form, the CDR3 reads TGTGCCAGCTCAAGGCAGGGGGACACCGGGGAGCTGTTTTTT.

This chain uses TRBV11-2 with TRBJ1-3, with 7 positions matching TRBD1. This CDR3 is 17 amino acids long. V gave up 5 bases and J gave up 0 bases; unmatched junction bases: 10. The germline CDR1 and CDR2 sequences are SGHAT and FQNNGV. CDR3 DNA: TGTGCCAGCAGCAACATAGGGGGCCCGAGCTCTGGAAACACCATATATTTT. This encodes CASSNIGGPSSGNTIYF.

The V call is TRBV5-1, the J call TRBJ2-1, with a weak D call TRBD2 (6 bases). From germline, CDR1 is SGHRS and CDR2 YFSETQ. The ends were cut back, 4 bases at V and 4 bases at J, with 15 bases in the middle. The CDR3 loop spans 15 amino acids. In nucleotides, the CDR3 is TGCGCCAGCAGCCCTACTAGCTTTTCTTACAATGAGCAGTTCTTC. This translates into CASSPTSFSYNEQFF.

Only one count was recorded for this clone. The gene calls are TRBV28 and TRBJ2-3, with 7 bases matching TRBD2. After removal of 5 bases from V and 1 base from J, the junction contained 9 bases not matched to a gene. CDR1 is MDHEN, CDR2 SYDVKM, per germline. The CDR3 is 16 amino acids. The CDR3, as DNA: TGTGCCAGCAGTACCTCTGGCGGGAGTCGCACAGATACGCAGTATTTT. This translates into CASSTSGGSRTDTQYF.

The chain links TRBV7-2 to TRBJ1-5; D unclear. Germline CDR1 SGHTA, CDR2 FQGNSA. Trimming stripped 1 base from V and 1 base from J, with 8 bases between. The CDR3 loop spans 15 amino acids. CDR3 sequence: CASSLDALSNQPQHF. The CDR3 bases are TGTGCCAGCAGCTTAGATGCACTGAGCAATCAGCCCCAGCATTTT.

This clone was seen just once. This chain joins TRBV14 and TRBJ1-5, with a possible D match to TRBD1 (5 bases). Between the trimmed V and J ends, which lost 1 base and 2 bases, there was a span of 6 bases. This CDR3 region has 14 residues. The germline CDR1 and CDR2 sequences are SGHDN and FVKESK. CDR3 loop: CASSQGGGNQPQHF. DNA of the CDR3: TGTGCCAGCAGCCAAGGGGGCGGCAATCAGCCCCAGCATTTT.

V is TRBV30 and J is TRBJ2-2; TRBD1 matches 7 bases. CDR1 and CDR2 from the germline V gene are GTSNPN and SVGIG (reference sequence). V lost 3 bases, J lost 6 bases, and 7 bases stayed unmatched. This CDR3 comprises 14 residues. The CDR3 DNA is TGTGCCTGGAGAGGAAGGGGGCTGGCCGGGGAGCTGTTTTTT. It encodes CAWRGRGLAGELFF.

The chain carries TRBV7-2 and TRBJ2-3, with D uncertain. Germline assignment: CDR1 SGHTA and CDR2 FQGNSA. The CDR3 is 11 amino acids. V dropped 0 bases and J dropped 7 bases, with 2 bases sitting between them. The CDR3 DNA reads TGTGCCAGCAGCTTAGCCTATACGCAGTATTTT. Translated: CASSLAYTQYF. The variable domain in full, completed from reference TRBV7-2 and TRBJ2-3, reads GAGVSQSPSNKVTEKGKDVELRCDPISGHTALYWYRQSLGQGLEFLIYFQGNSAPDKSGLPSDRFSAERTGGSVSTLTIQRTQQEDSAVYLCASSLAYTQYFGPGTRLTVL.

The V call is TRBV18, the J call TRBJ1-3; D perhaps matches TRBD1 (5 bases). CDR3 length: 17 residues. The V and J ends lost 2 bases and 0 bases respectively, with 14 bases between them. Germline V gene sequence: CDR1 KGHSH, CDR2 LQKENI. In DNA, the CDR3 is TGTGCCAGCTCACCAGCGGCGGTAAGGGGCTCTGGAAACACCATATATTTT. Protein: CASSPAAVRGSGNTIYF.

In its sample, this clone was seen a few times. The chain recombines TRBV3-1 (or the pseudogene TRBV3-2) with TRBJ2-1, with 7 nucleotides matching TRBD2. V lost 1 base to trimming and J lost 4 bases; unmatched junction nucleotides: 4. This CDR3 contains 15 residues. The germline gives CDR1 LGHDT, CDR2 YNNKEL (reference sequence). CDR3 protein: CASSQGWRGYNEQFF. The CDR3 nucleotides are TGTGCCAGCAGCCAAGGATGGCGGGGGTACAATGAGCAGTTCTTC.

The CDR3 region is CASSPLIGNQPQHF. The CDR3 coding sequence is TGTGCCAGCTCACCACTTATTGGCAATCAGCCCCAGCATTTT. This rearrangement joins TRBV18 to TRBJ1-5; D uncertain. The germline CDR1 and CDR2 sequences are KGHSH and LQKENI. V lost 1 base, J lost 2 bases, and 6 bases lay in between. The CDR3 contains 14 residues.

The J gene is TRBJ2-1, the V gene TRBV7-6; 7 bases are a match to TRBD2. The CDR3 sequence is 16 residues long. Germline V gives CDR1 SGHVS, CDR2 FNYEAQ. V was pared by 2 bases and J by 0 bases, with 4 bases of the junction left unmatched. CDR3 protein: CASSLTSDSSYNEQFF. The DNA of the CDR3 is TGTGCCAGCAGCTTAACTAGCGACAGCTCCTACAATGAGCAGTTCTTC.

The chain uses TRBV29-1 and TRBJ1-5; no firm D call. In germline, CDR1 is SQVTM, CDR2 ANQGSEA. The V end lost 4 bases, the J end lost 5 bases, and 18 bases lay between the germline ends. CDR3 size: 15 residues. The CDR3 DNA follows: TGCAGCGTTGCCCCGTCGGCGGCCCCCGATCAGCCCCAGCATTTT. Protein sequence: CSVAPSAAPDQPQHF.

In this sample, this clone turned up once. The chain recombines TRBV6-5 with TRBJ1-1, with D possibly being TRBD1 (6 bases). Germline loops: CDR1 MNHEY, CDR2 SVGAGI. The CDR3 runs 12 residues. Trimming cost V 4 bases and J 7 bases, with 10 bases left between them. The CDR3 sequence is CASSLQGFEAFF. The CDR3 DNA is TGTGCCAGCAGTTTACAGGGCTTTGAAGCTTTCTTT.

Regarding this clone: One end of the junction fails to match germline, which may point to a read error. The CDR3 loop is CASSQTPPPGPGGYIF. CDR3 in DNA: TGCGCCAGCAGTCAAACCCCACCCCCAGGGCCGGGCGGCTACATCTTC. The chain combines TRBV23-1 with TRBJ1-2, with a tentative D call TRBD1 (5 bases). TRBV23-1 carries the ORF label, with uncertain function. The CDR3 loop spans 16 amino acids.